Shown below are 14 T cell receptor beta chains from a single sample sequenced in a study of Graves' ophthalmopathy and Graves' hyperthyroidism (dated by TCRdb to the late 2010s). TCRdb names Illumina HiSeq 2000 as the instrument used. TCR beta CDR3 regions were amplified from RNA transcripts for repertoire sequencing. The first round of RT-PCR was done with HTBI primers and the Qiagen OneStep RT-PCR kit, and was followed by a second round of multiplex PCR, then size selection and purification. Starting from the raw public reads, TCRdb applied fastp trimming at Q25, assembled clones with MiXCR and retained in-frame beta chains. Rows matching on CDR3 protein sequence are summarized as one entry with the most common DNA and genes. The table for this sample lists some 520,000 distinct CDR3 sequences; approximately 15% of them were counted only once. The top ten clonotypes cover about 9.4% of the sample.

The specimen sequenced was blood. These TCRs come from a woman between 25 and 40 years old with Graves' ophthalmopathy. Donor details come from another sample of the same person, matched by shared clones.

This clonotype was seen at least ten times. Mismatch with germline at one junction end may stem from a read error. This sequence joins TRBV7-8 and TRBJ2-4; weak D call: TRBD2 (5 bases). CDR3 length: 17 residues. Germline lookup yields CDR1 SGHVS and CDR2 FQNEAQ. As DNA, the CDR3 is TGTGCCAGCAGCTTGGAAAGATTAGCGAGAGCCAAAAACATTAAGTACTTC. Amino acids: CASSLERLARAKNIKYF. The full variable domain, completed using reference TRBV7-8 and TRBJ2-4, is GAGVSQSPRYKVAKRGQDVALRCDPISGHVSLFWYQQALGQGPEFLTYFQNEAQLDKSGLPSDRFFAERPEGSVSTLKIQRTQQEDSAVYLCASSLERLARAKNIKYFGAGTRLSVL.

This clonotype has a count of ten or more. This chain connects TRBV7-2 to TRBJ2-7, with 10 nucleotides matching TRBD2. J lost 5 bases, V lost 1 base, and 5 bases had no gene match. CDR3 size: 15 residues. Looked up from germline, CDR1 is SGHTA and CDR2 is FQGNSA. This CDR3 is CASSLVSGRSHEQYF. The DNA for the CDR3 is TGTGCCAGCAGCTTAGTTAGCGGGAGGTCTCACGAGCAGTACTTC.

This clonotype showed up many times. This sequence joins TRBV5-1 and TRBJ2-7, with TRBD2 matching 10 bases. Germline V gene sequence: CDR1 SGHRS, CDR2 YFSETQ. The CDR3 spans 15 residues. V was clipped by 3 bases and J by 3 bases; unmatched bases: 6. CDR3 bases: TGCGCCAGCAGCTACGCACTAGCGGGACTCTACGAGCAGTACTTC. The encoded protein is CASSYALAGLYEQYF.

This clonotype was counted only a few times. The DNA for the CDR3 is TGTGCCAGCAGCTTATCACTAGGGCCCTTAGGAAACATTCAGTACTTC. Protein sequence: CASSLSLGPLGNIQYF. V and J are TRBV7-2 and TRBJ2-4, with a weak D call TRBD2 (5 bases). This CDR3 region has 16 residues. Trimming removed 2 bases at V and 6 bases at J, with 17 bases between. Germline V gene lookup returns CDR1 SGHTA and CDR2 FQGNSA.

This clonotype was seen at least ten times. The genes are TRBV6-5 and TRBJ1-1; D gene unclear. CDR1 is MNHEY and CDR2 is SVGAGI in the germline V gene. The V gene lost 2 bases and the J gene lost 7 bases, with 11 bases spanning the gap. The CDR3 loop spans 13 amino acids. This CDR3 is CASSYLGVGEAFF. The CDR3 nucleotides are TGTGCCAGCAGTTACCTTGGCGTTGGTGAAGCTTTCTTT.

The V call is TRBV4-1, the J call TRBJ2-5; possible D gene TRBD2, 5 bases. The CDR3 loop spans 17 amino acids. V shed 6 bases and J shed 8 bases, with 28 bases lying between them. CDR1 MGHRA and CDR2 YSYEKL come from the germline V gene. The CDR3 region has the DNA TGCGCCAGCAGGATAGGCCCCGGTTCGTGGGGAGTAGAAACCCAGTACTTC. This translates into CASRIGPGSWGVETQYF.

As for this clonotype: A much larger clone differs by one base, so this may be a read error. This sequence joins TRBV6-5 and TRBJ2-7; D is perhaps TRBD1 or TRBD2 (5 bases each). Germline V gene lookup returns CDR1 MNHEY and CDR2 SVGAGI. The CDR3 is made up of 13 amino acids. CDR3 DNA sequence: TGTGCCAGCAGTTACTCCCAGGGAGACGAGCAGTGCTTC. Protein: CASSYSQGDEQCF.

The gene calls are TRBV6-5 and TRBJ2-4; no reliable D call. This CDR3 comprises 17 residues. V was pared by 3 bases and J by 0 bases, with 15 bases between. Germline lookup yields CDR1 MNHEY and CDR2 SVGAGI. The CDR3 region is CASSYILSELAKNIQYF. Here the CDR3 DNA reads TGTGCCAGCAGTTATATACTCAGTGAGCTAGCCAAAAACATTCAGTACTTC.

This clonotype showed up just a few times. This may come from a read error, since a much larger clone is one base off. V is TRBV6-2 or TRBV6-3 and J is TRBJ2-2, with 9 bases identical to TRBD2. Germline assignment: CDR1 MNHEY and CDR2 SVGEGT. This CDR3 contains 14 residues. The CDR3, as DNA: TGTGCCAGCAGAGGGACTAGCTTAACCGGGGAGCTGTCTTTT. This sequence encodes CASRGTSLTGELSF.

This clonotype was detected many times. The V and J genes are TRBV12-3 or TRBV12-4 and TRBJ2-2, with 7 bases identical to TRBD1. The CDR3 spans 15 residues. Losses at the gene ends were 5 bases for V and 2 bases for J; bases not matched to a gene: 5. CDR3 sequence (DNA): TGTGCCAGCAGTCCCCGACAGGGAAACACCGGGGAGCTGTTTTTT. It specifies CASSPRQGNTGELFF.

This clonotype was observed at least ten times. The rearrangement joins TRBV9 to TRBJ1-2; 8 bases are a match to TRBD1. The J segment lost 7 bases and the V segment lost 2 bases, leaving 10 bases of the junction unmatched. From germline, CDR1 is SGDLS and CDR2 YYNGEE. This CDR3 region has 15 residues. The CDR3 loop reads CASSVDAGGFRGYTF. The CDR3 DNA reads TGTGCCAGCAGCGTCGATGCAGGGGGCTTTCGTGGCTACACCTTC.

This clonotype has ten or more counts. The chain has TRBV30 and TRBJ1-2, with 7 bases matching TRBD1. The V gene's germline CDR1 is GTSNPN and CDR2 SVGIG (reference sequence). CDR3 length equals 16 residues. V shed 2 bases, J shed 1 base, and the junction held 10 bases outside the gene matches. CDR3 in amino acids: CAWSSTGVRFNYGYTF. DNA of the CDR3: TGTGCCTGGAGTAGCACAGGGGTACGTTTTAACTATGGCTACACCTTC.

This clonotype appeared a few times. A much larger clone lies one base from this, so it may be a read error. This chain links TRBV6-5 with TRBJ1-2; no firm D call. The germline V gene encodes CDR1 MNHEY and CDR2 SVGAGI. The CDR3 is 15 amino acids. V shed 5 bases and J shed 7 bases, with 20 bases lying between them. The CDR3 loop is CASSNTPVSKGGYTF. The CDR3 region has the DNA TGTGCCAGCAGTAACACCCCCGTGAGTAAGGGTGGCTACACCTTC.

This clonotype showed up many times. This chain connects TRBV7-3 to TRBJ1-1; TRBD1 aligns across 7 bases. The CDR3 contains 16 residues. The trim removed 5 bases at V and 4 bases at J, leaving 13 bases unmatched. The germline CDR1 and CDR2 sequences are SGHTA and FQGTGA. In nucleotides, the CDR3 is TGTGCCAGCAGCCGACAGGGTTTGGGGTCGACCACTGAAGCTTTCTTT. Amino acid sequence: CASSRQGLGSTTEAFF.